Below are 31 T cell receptor beta chains sequenced from a single sample in a study of cytomegalovirus exposure and HLA in healthy donors. TCRdb's table, derived via immunoSEQ multiplex PCR, lists solely in-frame clones and lacks some. Of about 120,000 clones in the sample, 80% to 90% are singletons; the top ten hold 1.5% to 2%. The sequenced material came from PBMCs. The receptors were gathered from a woman younger than 30 in good health and CMV-seronegative.

The chain has TRBV28 and TRBJ1-6; D is possibly TRBD1 (6 bases). This CDR3 has 16 amino acids. Trimming removed 6 bases at V and 3 bases at J, with 15 bases between. Germline CDR1 and CDR2: MDHEN and SYDVKM. The CDR3 DNA sequence: TGTGCCAGCAGCCGGGCGGACAGAGACTATAATTCACCCCTCCACTTT. Translation gives CASSRADRDYNSPLHF.

The chain uses TRBV6-6 and TRBJ2-7; 9 bases agree with TRBD1. With V trimmed by 7 bases and J by 3 bases, 4 bases remained unmatched. The CDR3 spans 13 residues. CDR1 and CDR2 from the germline V gene are MNHNY and SVGAGI (reference sequence). CDR3 in amino acids: CASTPGQGYEQYF. CDR3 coding DNA: TGTGCCAGCACCCCGGGACAGGGCTACGAGCAGTACTTC.

The chain is built from TRBV30 and TRBJ2-1; 10 bases align to TRBD1. The CDR3 extends over 15 amino acids. Per germline, CDR1 GTSNPN and CDR2 SVGIG (reference sequence). Trimming took 4 bases from V and 6 from J; bases not matched to a gene: 9. Written as DNA, the CDR3 is TGTGCCTGGACTCCACACGGGACAGGGGTCAATGAGCAGTTCTTC. As protein: CAWTPHGTGVNEQFF.

This chain uses TRBV30 with TRBJ1-5, with a tentative D call TRBD1 (6 bases). The CDR3 length is 14 residues. The V and J ends lost 5 bases and 4 bases respectively, with 15 bases between them. Germline V gene sequence: CDR1 GTSNPN, CDR2 SVGIG (reference sequence). CDR3 region: CAWGPGHTNQPQHF. CDR3 DNA sequence: TGTGCCTGGGGACCGGGACACACAAATCAGCCCCAGCATTTT.

This rearrangement joins TRBV9 to TRBJ2-1; a possible D gene is TRBD2 (6 bases). V lost 2 bases, J lost 3 bases, and 12 bases lay in between. CDR1 is SGDLS and CDR2 is YYNGEE in the germline V gene. The CDR3 covers 15 residues. In nucleotides, the CDR3 is TGTGCCAGCAGCGTGGGGGGACGGAACTACAATGAGCAGTTCTTC. This gives the protein CASSVGGRNYNEQFF.

The gene calls are TRBV11-2 and TRBJ1-2; TRBD1 agrees at 8 bases. V trimming: 5 bases; J trimming: 3 bases; junction bases outside the gene matches: 2. This CDR3 region has 13 residues. Germline V gene data show CDR1 as SGHAT and CDR2 as FQNNGV. The CDR3 DNA reads as TGTGCCAGCAGCCAGGGGGCAGACTATGGCTACACCTTC. Its protein is CASSQGADYGYTF.

The chain couples TRBV19 to TRBJ1-2, with 10 bases lining up with TRBD1. Germline V gene sequence: CDR1 LNHDA, CDR2 SQIVND (reference sequence). The CDR3 has 12 amino acids. V was pared by 6 bases and J by 5 bases, with 0 bases of the junction left unmatched. CDR3 region: CASRGQGYGYTF. CDR3 DNA sequence: TGTGCCAGTAGGGGACAGGGGTATGGCTACACCTTC.

This chain joins TRBV5-6 and TRBJ2-7; 8 positions agree with TRBD2. The junction had 4 bases not matched to a gene; V was cut back by 5 bases and J by 0 bases. The CDR3 totals 14 residues. Germline assignment: CDR1 SGHDT and CDR2 YYEEEE. The CDR3 nucleotides read TGTGCCAGCAGACTTAGCGGGAACTCCTACGAGCAGTACTTC. Translated, it gives CASRLSGNSYEQYF.

This chain joins TRBV13 and TRBJ2-7; no definite D call. Germline CDR1 reads PRHDT; CDR2 reads FYEKMQ (reference sequence). The CDR3 spans 14 residues. Trimming removed 3 bases from V and 3 bases from J, with 12 bases in between. DNA of the CDR3: TGTGCCAGCAGCTTCGGGTGGCAGATCTACGAGCAGTACTTC. This codes for CASSFGWQIYEQYF.

This chain uses TRBV7-9 with TRBJ2-7, with D hard to call. The V end lost 5 bases, the J end lost 2 bases, and 16 bases lay between the germline ends. CDR1 and CDR2 (germline): SEHNR, FQNEAQ (reference sequence). This CDR3 region has 15 residues. CDR3 loop: CASSPPLVRAYEQYF. The DNA for the CDR3 is TGTGCCAGCAGCCCCCCCCTGGTTCGCGCCTACGAGCAGTACTTC.

This clone was detected only once. The gene calls are TRBV9 and TRBJ2-1; 7 nucleotides align to TRBD1. The CDR3 totals 17 residues. CDR1 SGDLS and CDR2 YYNGEE come from the germline V gene. The trim removed 4 bases at V and 0 bases at J, leaving 10 bases unmatched. The DNA of the CDR3 is TGTGCCAGCAGCCCCAGGGGGACCCCCTACTCCTACAATGAGCAGTTCTTC. This sequence encodes CASSPRGTPYSYNEQFF.

This chain joins TRBV7-6 and TRBJ2-5, with 7 bases matching TRBD2. This CDR3 region has 16 residues. After removal of 1 base from V and 1 base from J, the junction contained 6 bases not matched to a gene. Germline V gene lookup returns CDR1 SGHVS and CDR2 FNYEAQ. The CDR3 region is CASSLGSASGQETQYF. The CDR3 DNA sequence: TGTGCCAGCAGCTTAGGTTCGGCTAGCGGCCAAGAGACCCAGTACTTC.

This chain uses TRBV30 with TRBJ2-5; TRBD1 matches 7 bases. The CDR3 extends over 13 amino acids. Germline CDR1 reads GTSNPN; CDR2 reads SVGIG (reference sequence). With 4 bases clipped from V and 2 bases from J, the junction kept 4 bases outside the gene matches. CDR3 residues: CAWTGQLQETQYF. As DNA, the CDR3 is TGTGCCTGGACGGGACAGCTACAAGAGACCCAGTACTTC.

The CDR3: CASSLQGTGTEAFF. As DNA, the CDR3 is TGTGCCAGCAGCTTACAGGGGACGGGCACTGAAGCTTTCTTT. V and J are TRBV7-9 and TRBJ1-1, with a possible D match to TRBD1 (6 bases). Germline CDR1 and CDR2: SEHNR and FQNEAQ (reference sequence). The CDR3 is 14 residues long. The V end was cut by 2 bases, the J end by 4 bases, with 11 bases between.

This chain connects TRBV28 to TRBJ2-7; D possibly corresponds to TRBD1 (6 bases). The germline gives CDR1 MDHEN, CDR2 SYDVKM. The length of the CDR3 is 15 residues. Trimming left V 4 bases short and J 3 bases short, with 16 bases between. The CDR3 region has the DNA TGTGCCAGCAGTTACCCGGTTGGGGGCATCTACGAGCAGTACTTC. Translated: CASSYPVGGIYEQYF.

The CDR3 here is CATSRDPTSYNEQFF. CDR3 coding DNA: TGTGCCACCAGCAGAGATCCGACTAGCTACAATGAGCAGTTCTTC. The rearrangement links TRBV15 to TRBJ2-1; D may be TRBD2 (6 bases). Per germline, CDR1 LNHNV and CDR2 YYDKDF (reference sequence). Trimming stripped 0 bases from V and 3 bases from J, with 9 bases between. The CDR3 runs 15 residues.

The sample holds one count of this clone. A read error may produce the germline difference seen at one junction end. CDR3 amino acids: CASSLAPGQTIYF. Here the CDR3 DNA reads TGTGCTAGCAGCTTAGCGCCAGGACAGACTATATATTTT. The chain links TRBV7-7 to TRBJ1-3; the D gene is possibly TRBD1 (6 bases). The CDR3 has 13 residues. Germline V lookup: CDR1 SSHAT, CDR2 FNYEAQ (reference sequence).

This clone was detected a few times. CDR3 loop: CASRGHLQETQYF. CDR3 bases: TGTGCCAGCCGAGGACACCTCCAAGAGACCCAGTACTTC. The rearrangement joins TRBV27 to TRBJ2-5; TRBD1 is a possible D gene (5 bases). Germline V gene data show CDR1 as MNHEY and CDR2 as SMNVEV (reference sequence). Trimming cost V 8 bases and J 1 base, with 11 bases left between them. There are 13 residues in the CDR3.

This clone has only a few counts. The J gene is TRBJ1-2, the V gene TRBV27, with a tentative D call TRBD1 (5 bases). The V gene's germline CDR1 is MNHEY and CDR2 SMNVEV (reference sequence). This CDR3 is built from 13 residues. V dropped 4 bases and J dropped 7 bases, with 13 bases sitting between them. This CDR3 reads CASSSGLSSGYTF. The CDR3 DNA follows: TGTGCCAGCAGTTCGGGACTTTCGAGTGGCTACACCTTC.

V and J are TRBV19 and TRBJ2-7; 7 positions agree with TRBD1. V lost 6 bases and J lost 5; bases outside the gene matches: 13. Germline V gene data show CDR1 as LNHDA and CDR2 as SQIVND (reference sequence). The CDR3 extends over 15 amino acids. The CDR3 region is CASSMTGTIGDEQYF. The CDR3 DNA reads as TGTGCCAGTAGCATGACAGGGACAATCGGGGACGAGCAGTACTTC. Complete variable domain (other parts from reference TRBV19 and TRBJ2-7): DGGITQSPKYLFRKEGQNVTLSCEQNLNHDAMYWYRQDPGQGLRLIYYSQIVNDFQKGDIAEGYSVSREKKESFPLTVTSAQKNPTAFYLCASSMTGTIGDEQYFGPGTRLTVT.

This rearrangement joins TRBV6-1 to TRBJ2-7; a weak D match, TRBD2 (6 bases). This CDR3 has 16 amino acids. V was shortened by 3 bases and J by 2 bases, with 17 bases between the two germline ends. Per germline, CDR1 MNHNS and CDR2 SASEGT. DNA for the CDR3: TGTGCCAGCAGTGAGGGGACTCAGGGTTTTGCCTACGAGCAGTACTTC. Amino acids: CASSEGTQGFAYEQYF.

The V gene is TRBV18, the J gene TRBJ1-1; 7 bases line up with TRBD1. The CDR3 totals 13 residues. J lost 5 bases, V lost 4 bases, and 4 bases had no gene match. Germline V CDR1 and CDR2: KGHSH, LQKENI. CDR3 loop: CASSRQGRTEAFF. As DNA, the CDR3 is TGTGCCAGCTCACGACAGGGAAGGACTGAAGCTTTCTTT.

V gene TRBV15 combines with J gene TRBJ2-3, with 9 bases matching TRBD2. The CDR3 is 17 residues long. The junction had 6 bases not matched to a gene; V was cut back by 0 bases and J by 2 bases. Germline V gene data show CDR1 as LNHNV and CDR2 as YYDKDF (reference sequence). CDR3 sequence: CATSRDGSGGITDTQYF. The CDR3, as DNA: TGTGCCACCAGCAGAGATGGTAGCGGGGGTATCACAGATACGCAGTATTTT.

CDR3: CASSLSGPPNEKLFF. The CDR3, as DNA: TGCGCCAGCAGCCTAAGCGGGCCCCCAAATGAAAAACTGTTTTTT. V and J are TRBV5-1 and TRBJ1-4; no reliable D call. Germline-derived CDR1 and CDR2 are SGHRS and YFSETQ. The CDR3 is 15 residues long. Trimming removed 4 bases at V and 5 bases at J, with 15 bases between.

This rearrangement joins TRBV21-1 to TRBJ1-1; whether TRBD1, the table's D call, matches the DNA was not checked. TRBV21-1 is recorded as a pseudogene. The length of the CDR3 is 16 residues. CDR3 in amino acids: CASSKAKQGLAPEAFF. In DNA form, the CDR3 reads TGTGCCAGCAGCAAAGCAAAACAGGGTTTGGCGCCTGAAGCTTTCTTT.

The chain recombines TRBV30 with TRBJ2-7, with 8 positions matching TRBD1. The CDR3 runs 14 residues. Trimming cost V 5 bases and J 2 bases; bases outside gene matches: 8. Germline-derived CDR1 and CDR2 are GTSNPN and SVGIG (reference sequence). In DNA form, the CDR3 reads TGTGCCTGGGACCTGGCAGGGGGCGCCTACGAGCAGTACTTC. Encoded protein: CAWDLAGGAYEQYF.

This sequence joins TRBV28 and TRBJ2-3, with D maybe TRBD2 (6 bases). The CDR3 totals 14 residues. The germline V and J ends were trimmed by 3 bases and 1 base, with 8 bases remaining between them. Germline-derived CDR1 and CDR2 are MDHEN and SYDVKM. CDR3 sequence reads: CASSFLAGTDTQYF. In DNA, the CDR3 is TGTGCCAGCAGTTTTTTAGCGGGCACAGATACGCAGTATTTT.

This chain's CDR3 is CASSLVGSGRAEYEQYF. The CDR3, as DNA: TGTGCCAGCAGCTTAGTGGGGAGCGGGAGGGCCGAGTACGAGCAGTACTTC. The V and J genes are TRBV11-2 and TRBJ2-7; the match to TRBD2 covers 10 bases. The CDR3 covers 17 residues. Germline V gene lookup returns CDR1 SGHAT and CDR2 FQNNGV. Trimming removed 1 base from V and 4 bases from J; junction bases left unmatched: 10. Variable domain in full (rest from reference TRBV11-2 and TRBJ2-7): EAGVAQSPRYKIIEKRQSVAFWCNPISGHATLYWYQQILGQGPKLLIQFQNNGVVDDSQLPKDRFSAERLKGVDSTLKIQPAKLEDSAVYLCASSLVGSGRAEYEQYFGPGTRLTVT.

The V and J genes are TRBV10-1 and TRBJ2-1, with D perhaps TRBD2 (5 bases). This CDR3 contains 15 residues. CDR1 and CDR2 from the germline V gene are WNHNN and SYGVQD (reference sequence). V was pared by 6 bases and J by 2 bases, with 14 bases between. The CDR3 here is CASRETRLTYNEQFF. CDR3 in DNA: TGCGCCAGCAGGGAGACTCGACTAACCTACAATGAGCAGTTCTTC.

This clone was seen only once. The genes are TRBV7-9 and TRBJ1-2; possibly TRBD1 for D (6 bases). V was cut by 5 bases and J by 4 bases, with 11 bases left in between. From germline, CDR1 is SEHNR and CDR2 FQNEAQ (reference sequence). CDR3 length equals 13 residues. CDR3 coding DNA: TGTGCCAGCAGCCCCCGAGGGGGCTATGGCTACACCTTC. It codes for CASSPRGGYGYTF.

This chain connects TRBV13 to TRBJ2-1, with 8 bases identical to TRBD2. V lost 6 bases and J lost 9; bases outside the gene matches: 10. The CDR3 extends over 14 amino acids. Germline V gene lookup returns CDR1 PRHDT and CDR2 FYEKMQ (reference sequence). Here the CDR3 DNA reads TGTGCCAGCAGAATAGCCGGGGGGGCGGGTGAGCAGTTCTTC. It encodes CASRIAGGAGEQFF.